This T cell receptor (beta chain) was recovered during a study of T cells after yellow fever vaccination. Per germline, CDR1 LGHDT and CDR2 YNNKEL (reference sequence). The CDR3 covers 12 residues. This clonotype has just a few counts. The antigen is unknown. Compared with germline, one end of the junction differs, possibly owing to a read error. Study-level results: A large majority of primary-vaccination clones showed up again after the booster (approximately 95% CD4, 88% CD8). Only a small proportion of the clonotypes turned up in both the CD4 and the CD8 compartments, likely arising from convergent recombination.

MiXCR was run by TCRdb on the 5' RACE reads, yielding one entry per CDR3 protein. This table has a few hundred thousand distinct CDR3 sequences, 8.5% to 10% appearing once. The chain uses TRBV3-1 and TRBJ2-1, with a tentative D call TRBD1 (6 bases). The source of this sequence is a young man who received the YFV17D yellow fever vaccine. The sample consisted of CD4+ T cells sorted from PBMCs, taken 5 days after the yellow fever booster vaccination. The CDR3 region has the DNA TGTGCCAGCAGCCAAGCAGGGGCGATCCAAGTCTTC. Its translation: CASSQAGAIQVF.